These 12 T cell receptor beta chains were all obtained from the same sample, sequenced in a study of CD8+ T cells in alopecia areata. cDNA serving as the sequencing template came from extracted, reverse transcribed RNA. The method was immunoSEQ multiplex PCR; TCRdb's version includes in-frame clones alone and lacks a portion of them. The repertoire holds about 91,000 clones, with 40% to 55% as singletons. Sequences were obtained from CD4+ T cells sorted from blood. All receptors derive from a human donor with alopecia areata.

The rearrangement links TRBV4-2 to TRBJ2-7, with D tentatively TRBD2 (6 bases). The germline V gene has CDR1 LGHNA and CDR2 YNFKEQ. This CDR3 comprises 16 residues. V was clipped by 0 bases and J by 6 bases, with 18 bases between them. CDR3 protein: CASSQEVISGTGEQYF. As DNA, the CDR3 is TGTGCCAGCAGCCAAGAAGTTATTTCAGGGACTGGCGAGCAGTACTTC.

In its sample, this clone was seen a few times. The chain carries TRBV29-1 and TRBJ1-2; D gene ambiguous. Germline lookup yields CDR1 SQVTM and CDR2 ANQGSEA. This CDR3 region has 13 residues. The ends were cut back, 7 bases at V and 7 bases at J, with 19 bases in the middle. CDR3 sequence reads: CSAPRREETGYTF. The DNA of the CDR3 is TGCAGCGCTCCTCGGAGGGAGGAGACTGGCTACACCTTC. The full variable domain, in which reference TRBV29-1 and TRBJ1-2 provide the parts outside the CDR3, is SAVISQKPSRDICQRGTSLTIQCQVDSQVTMMFWYRQQPGQSLTLIATANQGSEATYESGFVIDKFPISRPNLTFSTLTVSNMSPEDSSIYLCSAPRREETGYTFGSGTRLTVV.

The chain couples TRBV29-1 to TRBJ2-5; 8 bases map to TRBD1. Unmatched junction bases numbered 11, after V lost 1 base and J lost 4 bases. This CDR3 is built from 16 residues. Germline V gives CDR1 SQVTM, CDR2 ANQGSEA. The CDR3 region is CSVEAADRGSRETQYF. The CDR3 DNA reads as TGCAGCGTTGAAGCCGCCGACAGGGGCTCACGAGAGACCCAGTACTTC.

V and J are TRBV4-2 and TRBJ1-5, with D hard to call. The V end was cut by 2 bases, the J end by 4 bases, with 6 bases between. This CDR3 region has 13 residues. Germline CDR1 is LGHNA and CDR2 is YNFKEQ. The CDR3 sequence is CASSQRRNQPQHF. CDR3 DNA: TGTGCCAGCAGCCAACGGAGGAATCAGCCCCAGCATTTT.

The J gene is TRBJ1-1, the V gene TRBV4-3; tentative D call: TRBD1 (5 bases). The germline V gene has CDR1 LGHNA and CDR2 YSLEER. The CDR3 runs to 14 residues. Trimming took 3 bases from V and 2 from J, leaving 10 bases between them. As DNA, the CDR3 is TGCGCCAGCAGCCACTTAGGGGATAACACTGAAGCTTTCTTT. Protein: CASSHLGDNTEAFF.

A few counts support this clone. The chain couples TRBV29-1 to TRBJ1-4; no firm D call. Germline-derived CDR1 and CDR2 are SQVTM and ANQGSEA. The V gene lost 6 bases and the J gene lost 8 bases, with 19 bases spanning the gap. The CDR3 is made up of 14 amino acids. CDR3 in amino acids: CSVAPGPGEEKLFF. The DNA of the CDR3 is TGCAGCGTCGCTCCGGGCCCCGGGGAGGAAAAACTGTTTTTT.

There are a few counts of this clone. V and J are TRBV20-1 and TRBJ2-1; D not certain. V dropped 5 bases and J dropped 1 base, with 3 bases sitting between them. Germline V gene lookup returns CDR1 DFQATT and CDR2 SNEGSKA (reference sequence). The CDR3 spans 11 residues. This CDR3 is CSALSYNEQFF. The CDR3 nucleotides are TGCAGTGCTCTTTCCTACAATGAGCAGTTCTTC.

The chain has TRBV5-6 and TRBJ1-6, with unresolved D. This CDR3 comprises 14 residues. Trimming removed 0 bases from V and 8 bases from J, with 9 bases in between. Germline values: CDR1 SGHDT, CDR2 YYEEEE. CDR3 sequence reads: CASSLARPDSPLHF. CDR3 in DNA: TGTGCCAGCAGCTTGGCTCGTCCCGATTCACCCCTCCACTTT.

The V call is TRBV29-1, the J call TRBJ2-5, with D unresolved. The J call is in doubt because the DNA end fits TRBJ2-7 better. CDR3 length: 10 amino acids. From germline, CDR1 is SQVTM and CDR2 ANQGSEA. The CDR3 DNA reads TGCAGCGTTGGAACAGACGAGCAGTACTTC. Translating it yields CSVGTDEQYF.

The chain joins TRBV28 to TRBJ1-2, with a possible D match to TRBD1 (5 bases). The CDR3 consists of 13 residues. Germline CDR1 MDHEN, CDR2 SYDVKM. V was clipped by 6 bases and J by 3 bases, with 11 bases between them. The chain's CDR3 is CASRAGTDYGYTF. The CDR3 bases are TGTGCCAGCAGAGCCGGGACCGACTATGGCTACACCTTC.

The chain has TRBV29-1 and TRBJ2-1; possibly TRBD2 for D (5 bases). Germline V gene lookup returns CDR1 SQVTM and CDR2 ANQGSEA. The CDR3 is 11 amino acids. Trimming removed 5 bases from V and 8 bases from J, with 10 bases in between. The CDR3 region is CSVLLRDEQFF. In nucleotides, the CDR3 is TGCAGCGTTCTTTTGAGGGATGAGCAGTTCTTC.

This clone was found a few times. The gene calls are TRBV28 and TRBJ2-7; D possibly corresponds to TRBD1 (6 bases). Germline V CDR1 and CDR2: MDHEN, SYDVKM. This CDR3 has 15 residues. The V gene lost 7 bases and the J gene lost 8 bases, with 24 bases spanning the gap. The CDR3, as DNA: TGTGCCAGCACCTCAAACGGACAGTTTGCTAAAAAGCAGTACTTC. This translates into CASTSNGQFAKKQYF.